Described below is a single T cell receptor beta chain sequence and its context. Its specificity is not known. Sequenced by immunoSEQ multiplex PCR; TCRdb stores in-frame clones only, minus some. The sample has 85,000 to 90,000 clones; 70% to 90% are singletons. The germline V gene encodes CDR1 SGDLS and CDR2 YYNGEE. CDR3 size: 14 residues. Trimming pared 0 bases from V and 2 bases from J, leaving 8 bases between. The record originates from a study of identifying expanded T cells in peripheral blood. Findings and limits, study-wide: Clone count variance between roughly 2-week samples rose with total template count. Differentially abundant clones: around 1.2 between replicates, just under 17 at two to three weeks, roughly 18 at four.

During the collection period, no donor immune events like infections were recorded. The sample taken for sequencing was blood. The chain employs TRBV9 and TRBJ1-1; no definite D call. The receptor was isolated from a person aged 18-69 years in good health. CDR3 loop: CASSVEGKNTEAFF. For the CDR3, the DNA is TGTGCCAGCAGCGTAGAAGGGAAAAACACTGAAGCTTTCTTT.